This T cell receptor (beta chain) was sequenced during a study of CD4 T cells in relation to SARS-CoV-2 and coronaviruses. A note on this clone: What it binds is unknown.

Per the germline V gene, CDR1 is LNHNV and CDR2 is YYDKDF (reference sequence). CDR3 length equals 13 residues. The junction had 3 bases not matched to a gene; V was cut back by 5 bases and J by 3 bases. Generated by immunoSEQ multiplex PCR, the TCRdb table keeps only in-frame clones and is missing some. The table lists 20,000 to 25,000 clones, over 65% of them singletons. Unexposed donor CD4+ T cells date from 2011-2018, before the COVID-19 pandemic. The cells were cultured for about 10 days before CD4+ T cells were isolated. Unexposed-donor CD4+ T cells were probed with SARS-CoV-2 S/N and four cold-coronavirus spikes, cells permitting.

Sequencing input: CD4+ T cells from PBMCs, cultured in vitro. The V gene is TRBV15, the J gene TRBJ1-1, with 7 bases matching TRBD1. The receptor was isolated from a human donor in good health. The CDR3 DNA is TGTGCCACCAGCCTACAGGGGTACACTGAAGCTTTCTTT. Encoded protein: CATSLQGYTEAFF.